The T cell receptor beta chain under discussion was sequenced for a study of T cells in women clearing cervical HPV infection. As to this clone: The CDR3 is cut off 3 residues early in the read; its end comes from the germline J gene.

CDR3 length: 12 amino acids. Germline CDR1 reads MNHEY; CDR2 reads SVGEGT. The germline V and J ends were trimmed by 7 bases and 5 bases, with 9 bases remaining between them. Generated by immunoSEQ multiplex PCR, the TCRdb table keeps only in-frame clones and is missing some. This repertoire includes 30,000 to 35,000 clones. The gene calls are TRBV6-2 or TRBV6-3 and TRBJ2-1; D is unclear. Sequencing was carried out using blood buffy coat. The receptor was derived from a woman aged 18 to 69 with a cervical HPV16 infection that either progressed to CIN3+ or cleared (not recorded which). The CDR3 loop is CASTGWNNEQFF. The sequenced CDR3 bases are TGTGCCAGCACGGGTTGGAACAATGAG.